A single sample gave rise to the 6 T cell receptor beta chains below, sequenced in a study of blood T cell repertoires in COVID-19. Produced via immunoSEQ multiplex PCR; TCRdb's table is partial and in-frame only. This sample has about 140,000 clones, with over 80% found just once. The sequenced sample was peripheral blood. These receptors came from a man aged 25-45 years with COVID-19, enrolled during active disease.

The genes are TRBV5-8 and TRBJ2-2; weak D call: TRBD1 (6 bases). Germline lookup yields CDR1 SGHTS and CDR2 YDEGEE. Trimming stripped 0 bases from V and 6 bases from J, with 9 bases between. This CDR3 has 14 residues. CDR3 DNA: TGTGCCAGCAGCTTGGTAGGGACACCCGGGGAGCTGTTTTTT. Its protein is CASSLVGTPGELFF.

This chain joins TRBV29-1 and TRBJ1-2; TRBD1 matches at 8 bases. Per the germline V gene, CDR1 is SQVTM and CDR2 is ANQGSEA. This CDR3 spans 14 amino acids. The J segment lost 4 bases and the V segment lost 4 bases, leaving 8 bases of the junction unmatched. The CDR3 here is CSVGGTGDFYGYTF. Written as DNA, the CDR3 is TGCAGCGTTGGAGGGACAGGTGACTTCTATGGCTACACCTTC.

J is TRBJ2-7 and V is TRBV6-5, with 7 bases that match TRBD1. The ends lost 6 bases at V and 0 bases at J; junction bases unmatched: 8. The germline CDR1 and CDR2 sequences are MNHEY and SVGAGI. This CDR3 has 15 residues. DNA of the CDR3: TGTGCCAGCAGATATACGACAGGGAGCTCCTACGAGCAGTACTTC. Its protein product is CASRYTTGSSYEQYF.

The chain combines TRBV19 with TRBJ1-1, with D uncertain. V was trimmed by 6 bases and J by 0 bases, leaving 8 bases between them. The CDR3 sequence is 13 residues long. In germline, CDR1 is LNHDA, CDR2 SQIVND (reference sequence). The CDR3 DNA is TGTGCCAGTAGCCCGTCCGTGAACACTGAAGCTTTCTTT. This translates into CASSPSVNTEAFF. Using reference TRBV19 and TRBJ1-1 for the parts outside the CDR3, the full variable domain is DGGITQSPKYLFRKEGQNVTLSCEQNLNHDAMYWYRQDPGQGLRLIYYSQIVNDFQKGDIAEGYSVSREKKESFPLTVTSAQKNPTAFYLCASSPSVNTEAFFGQGTRLTVV.

CDR3 sequence (DNA): TGTGCCAGCAGCCGGACTAGCGGGGGGGAGACCCAGTACTTC. This encodes CASSRTSGGETQYF. The chain recombines TRBV7-2 with TRBJ2-5; 14 nucleotides line up with TRBD2. From germline, CDR1 is SGHTA and CDR2 FQGNSA. This CDR3 has 14 residues. V lost 5 bases and J lost 5; bases outside the gene matches: 1. The full variable domain, in which reference TRBV7-2 and TRBJ2-5 provide the parts outside the CDR3, is GAGVSQSPSNKVTEKGKDVELRCDPISGHTALYWYRQSLGQGLEFLIYFQGNSAPDKSGLPSDRFSAERTGGSVSTLTIQRTQQEDSAVYLCASSRTSGGETQYFGPGTRLLVL.

The chain has TRBV5-1 and TRBJ1-5; no reliable D call. V was shortened by 2 bases and J by 4 bases, with 7 bases between the two germline ends. Germline V gene lookup returns CDR1 SGHRS and CDR2 YFSETQ. The CDR3 runs 13 residues. The CDR3 DNA reads TGCGCCAGCAGCTTAACGGGGAATCAGCCCCAGCATTTT. Translation gives CASSLTGNQPQHF.